Listed below are T cell receptor beta chains from one sample, sequenced in a study of blood T cell repertoires in COVID-19. Some clones are missing from TCRdb's copy, which holds only in-frame ones; the method was immunoSEQ multiplex PCR. The sample lists approximately 490,000 clones, about 85% seen once, with roughly 0.72% in the top ten. Sequenced material: PBMCs or T cells enriched from blood (not recorded which). The receptor set was obtained from a young woman who had recovered from COVID-19. Both conserved end residues are part of each CDR3. The D gene is left open where the match is weak. Rows may omit the clone size; those that give it use once, few, many or a size class.

clone_size j_call d_call v_call cdr3_aa cdr3_nt
NA TRBJ2-7 NA TRBV5-4 CASSHQGGYRSEQYF TGTGCCAGCAGTCATCAAGGGGGATACCGGTCCGAGCAGTACTTC
medium-sized TRBJ1-6 NA TRBV5-4 CASSRQATDDNSPLHF TGTGCCAGCAGCCGCCAGGCGACAGACGATAATTCACCCCTCCACTTT
NA TRBJ2-2 NA TRBV19 CASSKQGRGSNTGELFF TGTGCCAGTAGCAAACAGGGACGGGGATCGAACACCGGGGAGCTGTTTTTT
NA TRBJ1-4 NA TRBV5-1 CASSFQNKEKLFF TGCGCCAGCAGCTTCCAGAACAAGGAAAAACTGTTTTTT
NA TRBJ2-2 NA TRBV9 CASSFLGSTGELFF TGTGCCAGCAGCTTCCTAGGTTCCACCGGGGAGCTGTTTTTT
NA TRBJ1-6 TRBD1 TRBV16 CASSQSKGARSPLHF TGTGCCAGCAGCCAATCTAAGGGGGCGCGATCACCCCTCCACTTT
NA TRBJ1-2 NA TRBV7-9 CASSSPSRKGVAYGYTF TGTGCCAGCAGCTCCCCATCCCGGAAGGGAGTAGCCTATGGCTACACCTTC
few TRBJ2-7 TRBD1 TRBV5-1 CASSLRGPRSLLKTWADEQYF TGCGCCAGCAGCTTGAGGGGGCCCCGTTCTCTCCTGAAAACTTGGGCGGACGAGCAGTACTTC
NA TRBJ2-3 NA TRBV9 CASSVTGSTDTQYF TGTGCCAGCAGCGTAACCGGTAGCACAGATACGCAGTATTTT
NA TRBJ2-3 NA TRBV7-3 CASSSPSTDTQYF TGTGCCAGCAGCTCTCCTAGCACAGATACGCAGTATTTT
NA TRBJ2-7 TRBD1 TRBV5-8 CASRSYRTGKYEQYF TGTGCCAGCAGATCATATCGGACAGGGAAGTACGAGCAGTACTTC
NA TRBJ2-7 TRBD1 TRBV25-1 CASSGLWMDRDFSYEQYF TGTGCCAGCAGTGGATTATGGATGGACAGGGACTTCTCCTACGAGCAGTACTTC
NA TRBJ1-3 NA TRBV29-1 CSVQGDRNSGNTIYF TGCAGCGTTCAGGGTGACAGGAACTCTGGAAACACCATATATTTT
NA TRBJ2-3 TRBD2 TRBV2 CASSKGLAARTDTQYF TGTGCCAGCAGCAAGGGACTAGCGGCTCGCACAGATACGCAGTATTTT
NA TRBJ1-1 NA TRBV11-2 CASLLNTEAFF TGTGCCAGCCTCTTGAACACTGAAGCTTTCTTT
NA TRBJ2-7 TRBD1 TRBV5-8 CASSFGTGRYEQYF TGTGCCAGCAGCTTCGGGACAGGGAGGTACGAGCAGTACTTC
NA TRBJ1-1 TRBD1 TRBV18 CASSSGQAYTEAFF TGTGCCAGCTCATCGGGACAGGCCTACACTGAAGCTTTCTTT
once TRBJ1-5 NA TRBV3-1/TRBV3-2 CASSRDISNQPQHF TGTGCCAGCAGCCGTGACATTAGCAATCAGCCCCAGCATTTT
NA TRBJ1-1 TRBD1 TRBV7-8 CASSLEGRQGTTEAFF TGTGCCAGCAGCTTAGAAGGCCGACAGGGGACCACTGAAGCTTTCTTT
NA TRBJ1-5 NA TRBV19 CASSKQVHNQPQHF TGTGCCAGTAGTAAGCAGGTACACAATCAGCCCCAGCATTTT
NA TRBJ1-1 NA TRBV6-5 CASSLVTEAFF TGTGCCAGCTCACTAGTTACTGAAGCTTTCTTT
NA TRBJ1-2 TRBD1 TRBV10-3 CAISDARDSSGYTF TGTGCCATCAGTGATGCGAGGGACAGCTCTGGCTACACCTTC
NA TRBJ1-3 NA TRBV7-6 CASSFSQLSGNTIYF TGTGCCAGCAGCTTCTCACAGCTATCTGGAAACACCATATATTTT
NA TRBJ2-3 TRBD1 TRBV2 CASSPRGPVDTQYF TGTGCCAGCAGTCCCAGGGGGCCGGTAGATACGCAGTATTTT
NA TRBJ2-5 NA TRBV11-2 CASSLGLGVTQYF TGTGCCAGCAGCTTGGGTCTAGGGGTGACCCAGTACTTC
NA TRBJ1-5 TRBD1 TRBV4-1 CASSHSGQGRDQPQHF TGCGCCAGCAGCCACAGCGGACAGGGAAGAGATCAGCCCCAGCATTTT
NA TRBJ2-1 NA TRBV28 CASSSQYNEQFF TGTGCCAGCAGTTCCCAGTACAATGAGCAGTTCTTC
NA TRBJ1-1 NA TRBV4-2 CASGQSLVGTEAFF TGTGCCAGCGGACAGAGTTTAGTGGGCACTGAAGCTTTCTTT
once TRBJ1-1 TRBD1 TRBV12-5 CASGLVPGQGWVTEAFF TGTGCTAGTGGTTTGGTACCGGGACAGGGATGGGTCACTGAAGCTTTCTTT
NA TRBJ1-3 NA TRBV19 CASSSTWTASGNTIYF TGTGCCAGTAGTTCAACCTGGACAGCCTCTGGAAACACCATATATTTT
NA TRBJ1-5 NA TRBV6-5 CASRSTGNQPQHF TGTGCCAGCAGATCGACAGGCAATCAGCCCCAGCATTTT
NA TRBJ2-3 TRBD2 TRBV5-5 CASSSRVPWTSASTDTQYF TGTGCCAGCAGCTCCCGGGTCCCTTGGACTAGCGCTAGCACAGATACGCAGTATTTT
few TRBJ2-5 TRBD1 TRBV28 CASSLPGTESGPSPETQYF TGTGCCAGCAGTCTCCCCGGGACAGAATCTGGACCATCCCCTGAGACCCAGTACTTC
NA TRBJ1-6 TRBD1 TRBV15 CATSRGTGARNSPLHF TGTGCCACCAGCAGAGGGACAGGGGCCCGTAATTCACCCCTCCACTTT
NA TRBJ1-1 NA TRBV6-4 CASSHDSLDTEAFF TGTGCCAGCAGCCATGACTCGTTAGACACTGAAGCTTTCTTT
NA TRBJ2-1 NA TRBV7-6 CASSSARGRVINEQFF TGTGCCAGCAGCTCAGCAAGGGGTCGGGTGATAAATGAGCAGTTCTTC
NA TRBJ1-2 TRBD1 TRBV5-5 CASSSPGTGDYGYTF TGTGCCAGCAGCTCCCCCGGGACAGGGGACTATGGCTACACCTTC
NA TRBJ1-1 TRBD1 TRBV4-2 CASSQGDRKNTEAFF TGTGCCAGCAGCCAAGGGGACAGGAAGAACACTGAAGCTTTCTTT
NA TRBJ1-1 TRBD1 TRBV5-1 CASSPDRGSLNTEAFF TGCGCCAGCAGCCCTGACAGGGGGAGTCTGAACACTGAAGCTTTCTTT
NA TRBJ2-1 NA TRBV28 CASLRGYNEQFF TGTGCCAGCCTCAGGGGCTACAATGAGCAGTTCTTC
NA TRBJ2-2 NA TRBV5-1 CASSDPGFDTGELFF TGCGCCAGCAGCGACCCGGGGTTCGACACCGGGGAGCTGTTTTTT
NA TRBJ1-5 TRBD1 TRBV2 CASSKEGAGNQPQHF TGTGCCAGCAGTAAAGAGGGGGCCGGGAATCAGCCCCAGCATTTT
few TRBJ1-3 NA TRBV19 CASSVTGSGNTIYF TGTGCCAGTAGTGTAACAGGGTCTGGAAACACCATATATTTT
NA TRBJ2-3 NA TRBV27 CASSSRTGGGTQYF TGTGCCAGCAGTTCGAGAACAGGGGGGGGTACGCAGTATTTT
NA TRBJ1-2 TRBD1 TRBV30 CAWNYLPTGGGTGYGYTF TGTGCCTGGAATTATCTTCCTACAGGGGGGGGAACGGGCTATGGCTACACCTTC
once TRBJ1-1 NA TRBV18 CASSPGGGGTEAFF TGTGCCAGCTCACCAGGGGGCGGGGGCACTGAAGCTTTCTTT
few TRBJ1-2 NA TRBV10-2 CASSAGGGGYTF TGCGCCAGCAGTGCGGGGGGTGGCGGCTACACCTTC
NA TRBJ1-5 NA TRBV19 CASSSDEGQPQHF TGTGCCAGTAGTTCTGACGAGGGTCAGCCCCAGCATTTT
NA TRBJ2-7 NA TRBV19 CASSSEPGRASYEQYF TGTGCCAGTAGTAGCGAGCCCGGGCGGGCGTCCTACGAGCAGTACTTC
once TRBJ2-3 NA TRBV18 CASSPPIADTQYF TGTGCCAGCTCACCACCAATCGCGGATACGCAGTATTTT
NA TRBJ2-5 TRBD2 TRBV20-1 CSASQQAGTWTQYF TGCAGTGCTAGTCAACAAGCGGGGACGTGGACCCAGTACTTC
NA TRBJ1-2 TRBD1 TRBV5-1 CASSLGGDRVGYTF TGCGCCAGCAGCTTGGGTGGGGACAGGGTTGGCTACACCTTC